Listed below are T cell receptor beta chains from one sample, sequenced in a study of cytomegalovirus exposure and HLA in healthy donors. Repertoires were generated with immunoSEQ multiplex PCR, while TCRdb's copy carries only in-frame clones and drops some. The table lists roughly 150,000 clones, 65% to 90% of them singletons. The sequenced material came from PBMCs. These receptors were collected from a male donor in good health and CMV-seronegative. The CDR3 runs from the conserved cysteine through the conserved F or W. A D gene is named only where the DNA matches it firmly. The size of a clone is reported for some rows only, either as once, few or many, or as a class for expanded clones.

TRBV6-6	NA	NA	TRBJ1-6	CASSYDRNNSPLHF	TGTGCCAGCAGTTACGACAGAAATAATTCACCCCTCCACTTT
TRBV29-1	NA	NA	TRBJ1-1	CSVVGVLNTEAFF	TGCAGCGTTGTCGGGGTGCTGAACACTGAAGCTTTCTTT
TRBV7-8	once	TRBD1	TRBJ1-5	CASSLARGQGSGPQHF	TGTGCCAGCAGCTTAGCGAGGGGACAGGGGTCGGGGCCCCAGCATTTT
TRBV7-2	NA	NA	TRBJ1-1	CASSLDRGFRPEAFF	TGTGCCAGCAGCTTAGATCGGGGGTTTAGGCCTGAAGCTTTCTTT
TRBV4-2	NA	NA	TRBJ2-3	CASSPGSYLSTDTQYF	TGTGCCAGCAGCCCGGGATCCTACCTTAGCACAGATACGCAGTATTTT
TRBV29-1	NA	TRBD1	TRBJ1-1	CSVLTGVLNTEAFF	TGCAGCGTACTGACAGGGGTATTGAACACTGAAGCTTTCTTT
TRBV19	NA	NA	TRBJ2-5	CASSQGRRETQYF	TGTGCCAGTAGCCAGGGTAGAAGAGAGACCCAGTACTTC
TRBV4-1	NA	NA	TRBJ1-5	CASSQGPLGSNQPQHF	TGCGCCAGCAGCCAAGGGCCATTGGGCTCCAATCAGCCCCAGCATTTT
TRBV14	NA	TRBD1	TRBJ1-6	CASSDRGLGNSPLHF	TGTGCCAGCAGCGACAGGGGGCTAGGTAATTCACCCCTCCACTTT
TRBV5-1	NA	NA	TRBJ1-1	CASSLEPRAEEAFF	TGCGCCAGCAGCTTGGAGCCCAGGGCGGAAGAAGCTTTCTTT
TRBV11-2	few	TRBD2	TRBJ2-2	CASSLRGGWTGELFF	TGTGCCAGCAGCTTACGGGGGGGTTGGACCGGGGAGCTGTTTTTT
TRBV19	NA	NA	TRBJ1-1	CASSIQGGTEAFF	TGTGCCAGTAGTATCCAGGGTGGGACTGAAGCTTTCTTT
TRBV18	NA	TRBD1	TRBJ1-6	CASSLSGTGAGSYNSPLHF	TGTGCCAGCTCACTCTCCGGGACAGGGGCCGGCTCCTATAATTCACCCCTCCACTTT
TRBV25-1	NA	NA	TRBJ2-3	CASSPSVAPTDTQYF	TGTGCCAGCAGCCCCAGTGTGGCTCCGACAGATACGCAGTATTTT
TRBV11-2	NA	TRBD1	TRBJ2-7	CASSTPGGALYEQYF	TGTGCCAGCAGCACCCCAGGGGGCGCGCTCTACGAGCAGTACTTC
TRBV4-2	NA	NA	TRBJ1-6	CASSQAKGMVDSPLHF	TGTGCCAGCAGCCAAGCCAAGGGGATGGTCGATTCACCCCTCCACTTT
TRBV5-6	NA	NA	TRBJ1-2	CASSSPGVIYGYTF	TGTGCCAGCAGCTCCCCCGGGGTCATCTATGGCTACACCTTC
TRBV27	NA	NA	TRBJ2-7	CASSLGGGDSLVEQYF	TGTGCCAGCAGTTTAGGGGGGGGCGATTCCCTAGTCGAGCAGTACTTC
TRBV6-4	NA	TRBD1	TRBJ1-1	CASRALQGGNTEAFF	TGTGCCAGCAGAGCCTTACAGGGGGGGAACACTGAAGCTTTCTTT
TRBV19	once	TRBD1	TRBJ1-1	CASRDRAYTEAFF	TGTGCCAGTAGGGACAGGGCCTACACTGAAGCTTTCTTT
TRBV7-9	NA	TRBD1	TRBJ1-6	CASTGQGVSPLHF	TGTGCCAGCACCGGACAGGGGGTTTCACCCCTCCACTTT
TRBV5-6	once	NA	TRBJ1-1	CASSLYLGGTEAFF	TGTGCCAGCAGCTTGTATCTCGGGGGCACTGAAGCTTTCTTT
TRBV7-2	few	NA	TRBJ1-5	CASSPHGRAQHF	TGTGCCAGCAGCCCCCATGGGAGGGCCCAGCATTTT
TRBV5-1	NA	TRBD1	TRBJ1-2	CASSIPRTGEGYTF	TGCGCCAGCAGCATTCCCAGGACAGGGGAAGGCTACACCTTC
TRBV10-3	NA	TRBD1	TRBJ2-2	CAIGGQENTGELFF	TGTGCCATCGGGGGACAGGAGAACACCGGGGAGCTGTTTTTT
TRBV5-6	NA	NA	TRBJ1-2	CASSGRWGGYGYTF	TGTGCCAGCAGCGGGCGATGGGGGGGGTATGGCTACACCTTC
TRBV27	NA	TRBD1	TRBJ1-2	CASSSQGPYGYTF	TGTGCCAGCAGTTCACAGGGGCCCTATGGCTACACCTTC
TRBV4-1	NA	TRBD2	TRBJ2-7	CASSQGRGGDYEQYF	TGCGCCAGCAGCCAAGGACGGGGGGGGGACTACGAGCAGTACTTC
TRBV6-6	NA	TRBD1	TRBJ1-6	CASEKGARGRSSPLHF	TGTGCCAGCGAAAAAGGGGCTAGGGGGCGAAGTTCACCCCTCCACTTT
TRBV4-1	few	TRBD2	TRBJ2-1	CASSPNQRGRNEQFF	TGCGCCAGCAGCCCAAACCAGCGGGGGCGAAATGAGCAGTTCTTC
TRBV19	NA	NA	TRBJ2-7	CASSHSTGVPYEQYF	TGTGCCAGTAGCCACTCCACGGGAGTTCCCTACGAGCAGTACTTC
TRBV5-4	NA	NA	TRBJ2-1	CASSHGQGSSYNEQFF	TGTGCCAGCAGCCATGGGCAGGGGAGCTCCTACAATGAGCAGTTCTTC
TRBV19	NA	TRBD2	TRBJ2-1	CASSRAGTSGEGEQFF	TGTGCCAGTAGTCGGGCCGGGACTAGCGGGGAAGGGGAGCAGTTCTTC
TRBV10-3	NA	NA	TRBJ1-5	CAISEGPGNQPQHF	TGTGCCATCAGTGAGGGGCCGGGCAATCAGCCCCAGCATTTT
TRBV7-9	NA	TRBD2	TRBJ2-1	CASSRGRGEREQFF	TGTGCCAGCAGTCGAGGGCGGGGGGAGCGTGAGCAGTTCTTC
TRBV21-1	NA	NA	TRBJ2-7	CASSKGAGQMYEQYF	TGTGCCAGCAGCAAGGGGGCTGGACAAATGTACGAGCAGTACTTC
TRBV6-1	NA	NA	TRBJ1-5	CASSSDWPQHF	TGTGCCAGCAGTTCCGACTGGCCCCAGCATTTT
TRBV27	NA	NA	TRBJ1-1	CASSFIVAGPNTEAFF	TGTGCCAGCAGTTTCATTGTGGCAGGTCCGAACACTGAAGCTTTCTTT
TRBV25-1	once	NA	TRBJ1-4	CASSGAYNEKLFF	TGTGCCAGCAGTGGGGCATATAATGAAAAACTGTTTTTT
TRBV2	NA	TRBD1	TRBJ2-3	CASVPGGGTDTQYF	TGTGCCAGCGTCCCAGGGGGCGGGACAGATACGCAGTATTTT
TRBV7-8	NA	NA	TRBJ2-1	CASSLMSSYNEQFF	TGTGCCAGCAGCTTAATGAGCTCCTACAATGAGCAGTTCTTC
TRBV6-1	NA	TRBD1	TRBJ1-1	CASRRDRADTEAFF	TGTGCCAGCAGAAGGGACAGGGCGGACACTGAAGCTTTCTTT
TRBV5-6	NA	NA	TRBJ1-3	CASSPTSSGNTIYF	TGTGCCAGCAGCCCGACAAGCTCTGGAAACACCATATATTTT
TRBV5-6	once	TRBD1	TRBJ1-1	CASSLQGIWTEAFF	TGTGCCAGCAGCTTACAGGGGATATGGACTGAAGCTTTCTTT
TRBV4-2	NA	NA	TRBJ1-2	CASSQDPFRGLGGYTF	TGTGCCAGCAGCCAAGATCCGTTCCGAGGACTGGGCGGCTACACCTTC
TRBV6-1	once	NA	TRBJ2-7	CASRNSYEQYF	TGTGCCAGCAGAAACTCATACGAGCAGTACTTC
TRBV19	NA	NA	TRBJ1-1	CASSIEGTMNTEAFF	TGTGCCAGTAGTATAGAAGGGACAATGAACACTGAAGCTTTCTTT
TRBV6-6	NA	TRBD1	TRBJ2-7	CASSSTGGFIYEQYF	TGTGCCAGCAGTTCGACAGGGGGCTTTATCTACGAGCAGTACTTC
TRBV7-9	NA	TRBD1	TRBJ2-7	CASSQSGQGTYEQYF	TGTGCCAGCAGCCAGTCCGGACAGGGGACCTACGAGCAGTACTTC
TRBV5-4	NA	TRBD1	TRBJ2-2	CASSLSTTGVVTGELFF	TGTGCCAGCAGCTTGAGTACAACAGGGGTGGTCACCGGGGAGCTGTTTTTT
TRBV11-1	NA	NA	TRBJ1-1	CASSPAGATNTEAFF	TGTGCCAGCAGTCCAGCAGGGGCTACCAACACTGAAGCTTTCTTT